Given below is one TCR beta chain in context. What it recognizes is unknown. Sequencing used immunoSEQ multiplex PCR; TCRdb keeps in-frame clones, though not all of them. The sample has 95,000 to 110,000 clones, about 85% seen once. This specimen comes from a study of T cell responses to AZD1222 COVID-19 vaccine. General study results and limits: Close to half of spike-specific TCRs reportedly recognize unmutated variant regions. After the peak T cell response, and only then, were repertoires sampled. Across the whole spike, CD4 TCRs peaked at regions 160-218 and 743-854.

There are 15 residues in the CDR3. J lost 3 bases, V lost 4 bases, and 5 bases had no gene match. CDR1 is SNHLY and CDR2 is FYNNEI in the germline V gene. The origin of this receptor is an adult who received the AZD1222 COVID-19 vaccine. This specimen consisted of peripheral blood, obtained 28 days after the second AZD1222 dose. The chain carries TRBV2 and TRBJ2-1, with 8 positions matching TRBD2. The CDR3 loop is CASSAETSGYNEQFF. The CDR3 nucleotides are TGTGCCAGCAGTGCTGAAACTAGCGGCTACAATGAGCAGTTCTTC.